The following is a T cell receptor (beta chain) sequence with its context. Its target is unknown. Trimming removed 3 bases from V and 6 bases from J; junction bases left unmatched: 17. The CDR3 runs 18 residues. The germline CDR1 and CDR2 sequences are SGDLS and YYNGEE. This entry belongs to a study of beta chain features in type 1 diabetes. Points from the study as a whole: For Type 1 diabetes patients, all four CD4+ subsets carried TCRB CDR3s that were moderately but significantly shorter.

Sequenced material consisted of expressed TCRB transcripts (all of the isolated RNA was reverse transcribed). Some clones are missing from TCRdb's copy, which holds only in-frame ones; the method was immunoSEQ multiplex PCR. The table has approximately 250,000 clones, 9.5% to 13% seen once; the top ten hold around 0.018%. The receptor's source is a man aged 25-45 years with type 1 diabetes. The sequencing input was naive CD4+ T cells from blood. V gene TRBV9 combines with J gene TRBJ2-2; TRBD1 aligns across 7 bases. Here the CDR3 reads CASSAHPSRDRVPGELFF. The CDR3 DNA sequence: TGTGCCAGCAGCGCGCACCCCTCACGAGACAGGGTCCCCGGGGAGCTGTTTTTT.